This T cell receptor beta chain was identified in a study of blood T cell repertoires in COVID-19. Study background: T cells, B-cell-depleted T cells, or PBMCs supplied cDNA or gDNA.

The CDR3 totals 14 residues. V shed 7 bases, J shed 2 bases, and the junction held 5 bases outside the gene matches. Per the germline V gene, CDR1 is LNHDA and CDR2 is SQIVND (reference sequence). The data were produced by immunoSEQ multiplex PCR, yet TCRdb's version contains in-frame clones alone and is incomplete. Of fewer than 300,000 clones in the sample, roughly nine tenths were seen once. This clone is a singleton in its sample. The V gene is TRBV19, the J gene TRBJ2-7, with 10 bases identical to TRBD2. The sequenced material came from peripheral blood. This receptor was obtained from a woman in her 30s with COVID-19, enrolled during active disease. The CDR3 loop reads CASNPSGSAYEQYF. For the CDR3, the DNA is TGTGCCAGTAACCCTAGCGGGAGCGCCTACGAGCAGTACTTC. Filled out from reference TRBV19 and TRBJ2-7, the complete variable domain reads DGGITQSPKYLFRKEGQNVTLSCEQNLNHDAMYWYRQDPGQGLRLIYYSQIVNDFQKGDIAEGYSVSREKKESFPLTVTSAQKNPTAFYLCASNPSGSAYEQYFGPGTRLTVT.